This T cell receptor beta chain was found in a study of graft-versus-host responses after intestinal transplantation. The method was immunoSEQ multiplex PCR; TCRdb's version includes in-frame clones alone and lacks a portion of them. Altogether under 130,000 clones are present, 93% being singletons, with the ten largest covering 0.9% to 1.5%. Note on this clone: Its antigen is currently unknown.

Trimming cost V 1 base and J 4 bases, with 11 bases left between them. CDR3 size: 15 residues. Germline CDR1 is MNHNS and CDR2 is SASEGT. Study-level results: Graft-versus-host to host-versus-graft clonal ratios in allografts were high in patients with graft-donor T cell macrochimerism.

This receptor was identified in a human donor who received an intestinal transplant. The rearrangement joins TRBV6-1 to TRBJ2-1, with a weak D call TRBD1 (6 bases). Sample: unstimulated CD8+ T cells sorted from spleen or lymph node cells, taken before intestinal transplant. CDR3 region: CASSEEGTKYNEQFF. DNA for the CDR3: TGTGCCAGCAGTGAAGAAGGGACAAAATACAATGAGCAGTTCTTC.